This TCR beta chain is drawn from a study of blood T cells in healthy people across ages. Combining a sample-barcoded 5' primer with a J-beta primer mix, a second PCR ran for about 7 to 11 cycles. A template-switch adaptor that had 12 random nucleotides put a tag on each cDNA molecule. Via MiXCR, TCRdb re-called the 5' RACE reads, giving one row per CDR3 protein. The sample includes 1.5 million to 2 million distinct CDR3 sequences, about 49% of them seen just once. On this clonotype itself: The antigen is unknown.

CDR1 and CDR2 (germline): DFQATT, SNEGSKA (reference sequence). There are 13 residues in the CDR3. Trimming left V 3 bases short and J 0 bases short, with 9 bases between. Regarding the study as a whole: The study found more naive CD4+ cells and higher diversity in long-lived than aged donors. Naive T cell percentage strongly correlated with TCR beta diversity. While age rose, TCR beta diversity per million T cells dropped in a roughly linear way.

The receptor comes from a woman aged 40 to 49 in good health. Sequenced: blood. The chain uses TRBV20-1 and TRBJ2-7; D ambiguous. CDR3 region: CSASSESSYEQYF. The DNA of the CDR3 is TGCAGTGCTAGCTCTGAAAGCTCCTACGAGCAGTACTTC.